Each of the 24 T cell receptor beta chains below was sequenced from the same sample in a study of CD8 T cells in ankylosing spondylitis. Each CDR3 protein is one row after TCRdb ran MiXCR on the 5' RACE reads. The table has approximately 210,000 distinct CDR3 sequences, about 13% seen once. Specimen: blood, either unsorted or a sorted T cell fraction (not recorded which). These receptors were obtained from a male donor with ankylosing spondylitis or in good health (not recorded which).

The gene calls are TRBV19 and TRBJ2-1; 10 bases are shared with TRBD2. The CDR3 covers 16 residues. V lost 1 base, J lost 7 bases, and 7 bases stayed unmatched. Germline loops: CDR1 LNHDA, CDR2 SQIVND (reference sequence). The CDR3 sequence is CASSIVWNSGGNEQFF. The CDR3 DNA reads TGTGCCAGTAGTATAGTGTGGAATAGCGGGGGGAATGAGCAGTTCTTC.

This clonotype appeared a few times. CDR3 protein: CSGISGGGTYNEQFF. The CDR3, as DNA: TGCAGTGGAATCAGCGGGGGCGGCACCTACAATGAGCAGTTCTTC. V gene TRBV20-1 combines with J gene TRBJ2-1; 8 positions match TRBD2. CDR1 and CDR2 from the germline V gene are DFQATT and SNEGSKA (reference sequence). CDR3 length: 15 amino acids. J lost 2 bases, V lost 7 bases, and 10 bases had no gene match.

The CDR3 bases are TGCAGTGTGGTAGCGGGTATGGAGAATGAGCAGTTCTTC. Its protein product is CSVVAGMENEQFF. The chain uses TRBV20-1 and TRBJ2-1; the match to TRBD2 covers 7 bases. Germline values: CDR1 DFQATT, CDR2 SNEGSKA (reference sequence). This CDR3 is 13 amino acids long. V was pared by 7 bases and J by 7 bases, with 10 bases of the junction left unmatched.

This sequence joins TRBV5-5 and TRBJ2-7, with D perhaps matching TRBD2 (6 bases). CDR3 length: 14 residues. V was trimmed by 2 bases and J by 0 bases, leaving 9 bases between them. The germline CDR1 and CDR2 sequences are SGHKS and YYEKEE (reference sequence). The CDR3 bases are TGTGCCAGCAGCTTCCCAGCGGGCTCCTACGAGCAGTACTTC. This codes for CASSFPAGSYEQYF. Supplemented by reference TRBV5-5 and TRBJ2-7, the full variable domain reads DAGVTQSPTHLIKTRGQQVTLRCSPISGHKSVSWYQQVLGQGPQFIFQYYEKEERGRGNFPDRFSARQFPNYSSELNVNALLLGDSALYLCASSFPAGSYEQYFGPGTRLTVT.

The V call is TRBV19, the J call TRBJ2-1, with TRBD2 matching over 13 bases. The CDR3 has 22 residues. With V trimmed by 0 bases and J by 8 bases, 22 bases remained unmatched. Germline CDR1 is LNHDA and CDR2 is SQIVND (reference sequence). The CDR3 DNA sequence: TGTGCCAGTAGTATAGATCCAGCGTATACTAGCGGGAGGGCCGGGCCTCCCGATGAGCAGTTCTTC. Encoded protein: CASSIDPAYTSGRAGPPDEQFF.

Many counts were recorded for this clonotype. The chain uses TRBV27 and TRBJ2-1; D is possibly TRBD1 or TRBD2 (5 bases each). This CDR3 is built from 14 residues. CDR1 is MNHEY and CDR2 is SMNVEV in the germline V gene (reference sequence). Between the trimmed V and J ends, which lost 8 bases and 1 base, there was a span of 12 bases. The CDR3, as DNA: TGTGCCAGCTCCGGGGCCGGATCCTACAATGAGCAGTTCTTC. This sequence encodes CASSGAGSYNEQFF.

This clonotype was seen many times. This sequence joins TRBV6-4 and TRBJ2-2, with D perhaps matching TRBD1 (6 bases). Germline V gene lookup returns CDR1 MRHNA and CDR2 SNTAGT. Trimming pared 3 bases from V and 4 bases from J, leaving 9 bases between. The CDR3 contains 14 residues. As DNA, the CDR3 is TGTGCCAGCAGTGAGGGGGACACCACCGGGGAGCTGTTTTTT. This codes for CASSEGDTTGELFF.

The chain employs TRBV7-6 and TRBJ2-3, with TRBD2 matching 7 bases. CDR3 size: 15 residues. The germline V gene has CDR1 SGHVS and CDR2 FNYEAQ. With V trimmed by 1 base and J by 2 bases, 3 bases remained unmatched. CDR3 loop: CASSLEGGVTDTQYF. The CDR3 nucleotides are TGTGCCAGCAGCTTAGAGGGAGGGGTCACAGATACGCAGTATTTT.

The chain joins TRBV18 to TRBJ1-2, with 10 bases fitting TRBD1. From germline, CDR1 is KGHSH and CDR2 LQKENI. The CDR3 is 15 residues long. Trimming took 2 bases from V and 0 from J; bases not matched to a gene: 0. DNA of the CDR3: TGTGCCAGCTCACCAGGACAGGGGGCTAACTATGGCTACACCTTC. Its protein product is CASSPGQGANYGYTF.

This clonotype was counted a few times. The chain uses TRBV29-1 and TRBJ2-7, with D maybe TRBD1 (5 bases). The CDR3 runs to 15 residues. Germline CDR1 and CDR2: SQVTM and ANQGSEA. Trimming pared 0 bases from V and 5 bases from J, leaving 17 bases between. CDR3 residues: CSVEDGRAQGDEQYF. CDR3 nucleotide sequence: TGCAGCGTTGAAGATGGAAGGGCACAAGGGGACGAGCAGTACTTC.

J is TRBJ1-1 and V is TRBV6-6; D not certain. Germline V lookup: CDR1 MNHNY, CDR2 SVGAGI (reference sequence). The CDR3 is 12 amino acids. With 4 bases removed from V and 6 bases from J, the gap between germline ends came to 9 bases. CDR3 nucleotides: TGTGCCAGCAGTTCCTACTATTCTGAAGCTTTCTTT. Protein: CASSSYYSEAFF.

This clonotype has a handful of counts. The chain uses TRBV2 and TRBJ2-1; D is undetermined. Germline CDR1 is SNHLY and CDR2 is FYNNEI. The germline V and J ends were trimmed by 3 bases and 0 bases, with 9 bases remaining between them. This CDR3 is 15 amino acids long. CDR3 sequence: CASSDLRSSYNEQFF. The DNA of the CDR3 is TGTGCCAGCAGTGACTTGAGGAGCTCCTACAATGAGCAGTTCTTC.

The genes are TRBV2 and TRBJ2-7; either TRBD1 or TRBD2 may supply D (5 bases each). CDR3 length: 15 amino acids. The V end lost 5 bases, the J end lost 2 bases, and 16 bases lay between the germline ends. Germline V gives CDR1 SNHLY, CDR2 FYNNEI. The CDR3 nucleotides read TGTGCCAGCAGTTCCGACAGCGGCCTAACCTACGAGCAGTACTTC. Its translation: CASSSDSGLTYEQYF.

This clonotype showed up just a few times. The chain joins TRBV12-5 to TRBJ2-6, with D unclear. This CDR3 has 16 amino acids. Germline assignment: CDR1 LGHNT and CDR2 FRNRAP. With 0 bases removed from V and 0 bases from J, the gap between germline ends came to 6 bases. CDR3 in amino acids: CASGLVLPSGANVLTF. The CDR3 DNA follows: TGTGCTAGTGGTTTGGTACTGCCCTCTGGGGCCAACGTCCTGACTTTC.

This sequence joins TRBV27 and TRBJ2-3, with a weak D call TRBD1 (7 bases). CDR1 is MNHEY, CDR2 SMNVEV, per germline (reference sequence). The CDR3 loop spans 14 amino acids. Trimming left V 6 bases short and J 4 bases short, with 14 bases between. CDR3 in amino acids: CASSRGTASDTQYF. CDR3 DNA sequence: TGTGCCAGCAGCCGCGGGACAGCCTCAGATACGCAGTATTTT.

This clonotype appeared a few times. This sequence joins TRBV6-2 or TRBV6-3 and TRBJ2-2; D unclear. Germline CDR1 is MNHEY and CDR2 is SVGEGT. Trimming took 0 bases from V and 3 from J, leaving 5 bases between them. The CDR3 length is 14 residues. CDR3 sequence: CASSYSLDTGELFF. In DNA form, the CDR3 reads TGTGCCAGCAGTTACTCACTGGACACCGGGGAGCTGTTTTTT.

V is TRBV12-5 and J is TRBJ2-7; 8 nucleotides match TRBD1. After removal of 7 bases from V and 5 bases from J, the junction contained 4 bases not matched to a gene. The CDR3 consists of 12 residues. CDR1 is LGHNT, CDR2 FRNRAP, per germline. CDR3 loop: CASAAGGDEQYF. DNA of the CDR3: TGTGCTAGTGCTGCAGGGGGCGACGAGCAGTACTTC.

V is TRBV5-1 and J is TRBJ2-7; TRBD1 matches at 11 bases. The CDR3 is 15 residues long. Germline V CDR1 and CDR2: SGHRS, YFSETQ. V shed 4 bases and J 3 bases; nucleotides not matched to a gene: 6. The CDR3 DNA is TGCGCCAGCAGCCCCCGGACAGGGGGCGACTACGAGCAGTACTTC. Amino acids: CASSPRTGGDYEQYF.

This clonotype was observed a handful of times. J is TRBJ2-7 and V is TRBV30, with D unresolved. This CDR3 spans 12 amino acids. V lost 0 bases and J lost 1, with 4 bases in between. Germline V gene lookup returns CDR1 GTSNPN and CDR2 SVGIG (reference sequence). CDR3 in DNA: TGTGCCTGGAGTGTTGGTTCCTACGAGCAGTACTTC. It codes for CAWSVGSYEQYF.

The V gene is TRBV6-1, the J gene TRBJ2-3; possibly TRBD1 for D (5 bases). Germline values: CDR1 MNHNS, CDR2 SASEGT. This CDR3 comprises 15 residues. V was pared by 8 bases and J by 0 bases, with 15 bases between. The DNA of the CDR3 is TGTGCCAGCTCCGCGTACAGGACCAGCACAGATACGCAGTATTTT. This gives the protein CASSAYRTSTDTQYF.

The chain links TRBV2 to TRBJ2-7; D remains unclear. V dropped 7 bases and J dropped 3 bases, with 10 bases sitting between them. This CDR3 spans 12 amino acids. Germline CDR1 reads SNHLY; CDR2 reads FYNNEI. The chain's CDR3 is CASTGVGYEQYF. CDR3 coding DNA: TGTGCCAGCACTGGGGTAGGCTACGAGCAGTACTTC. Based on the CDR3 plus reference TRBV2 and TRBJ2-7, the full variable domain is EPEVTQTPSHQVTQMGQEVILRCVPISNHLYFYWYRQILGQKVEFLVSFYNNEISEKSEIFDDQFSVERPDGSNFTLKIRSTKLEDSAMYFCASTGVGYEQYFGPGTRLTVT.

This clonotype came up a few times. V gene TRBV29-1 combines with J gene TRBJ2-1; D is perhaps TRBD1 (5 bases). This CDR3 spans 15 amino acids. Trimming removed 6 bases from V and 8 bases from J, with 23 bases in between. CDR1 and CDR2 from the germline V gene are SQVTM and ANQGSEA. The CDR3 sequence is CSVPVNYRTTDEQFF. The CDR3 region has the DNA TGCAGCGTCCCGGTCAACTACAGGACCACGGATGAGCAGTTCTTC.

The chain recombines TRBV6-1 with TRBJ2-3; 9 positions agree with TRBD2. CDR3 length: 16 amino acids. The V gene end was trimmed by 5 bases and the J gene end by 1 base; junction bases not matched to a gene: 7. Germline V gene sequence: CDR1 MNHNS, CDR2 SASEGT. The CDR3, as DNA: TGTGCCAGCAGTCCTCTAGCGGGACTACGCACAGATACGCAGTATTTT. Amino acid sequence: CASSPLAGLRTDTQYF.

This clonotype was recorded a few times. The rearrangement uses TRBV11-2 and TRBJ2-6, with a tentative D call TRBD2 (7 bases). This CDR3 is 18 amino acids long. Germline V CDR1 and CDR2: SGHAT, FQNNGV. With 0 bases removed from V and 0 bases from J, the gap between germline ends came to 12 bases. The CDR3 reads CASSLEGGPSSGANVLTF. The CDR3 DNA reads as TGTGCCAGCAGCTTAGAGGGGGGGCCCAGCTCTGGGGCCAACGTCCTGACTTTC.